Here is one T cell receptor beta chain with its context. The source of the sample is a study of blood T cell repertoires in COVID-19. This CDR3 spans 14 amino acids. The trim removed 6 bases at V and 2 bases at J, leaving 5 bases unmatched. Germline V gives CDR1 ENHRY, CDR2 SYGVKD. Profiled with immunoSEQ multiplex PCR; TCRdb holds only in-frame clones, not every one. The sample lists roughly 370,000 clones, 80% to 90% occurring once. Sequenced: PBMCs or T cells enriched from blood (not recorded which). The chain carries TRBV10-3 and TRBJ2-5; 8 nucleotides align to TRBD2. The sequence came from a woman aged 45-59 years who had recovered from COVID-19. In DNA, the CDR3 is TGTGCCATCAGGCAGAGCGGGGGTCAAGAGACCCAGTACTTC. Protein sequence: CAIRQSGGQETQYF.